Listed here are 29 T cell receptor beta chains from one sample, sequenced in a study of blood T cell repertoires in COVID-19. Clones were sequenced by immunoSEQ multiplex PCR, and TCRdb holds only the in-frame ones, with some missing. The sample contains about 430,000 clones, about 88% of which appear only once. The sample comprised PBMCs or T cells enriched from blood (not recorded which). These receptors all stem from a young woman who had been exposed to COVID-19.

The chain carries TRBV15 and TRBJ2-7; possible D gene TRBD2, 7 bases. V dropped 2 bases and J dropped 2 bases, with 13 bases sitting between them. This CDR3 comprises 15 residues. CDR1 and CDR2 from the germline V gene are LNHNV and YYDKDF (reference sequence). The DNA of the CDR3 is TGTGCCACCAGCAGACCCTCCGGGGGGCCCTACGAGCAGTACTTC. Residues: CATSRPSGGPYEQYF.

The chain recombines TRBV5-4 with TRBJ2-7; D might be TRBD2 (6 bases). Per the germline V gene, CDR1 is SGHNT and CDR2 is YYREEE (reference sequence). Trimming pared 5 bases from V and 4 bases from J, leaving 19 bases between. The CDR3 contains 15 residues. The CDR3 loop reads CASSFGAGMEYEQYF. CDR3 nucleotides: TGTGCCAGCAGTTTTGGGGCGGGGATGGAATACGAGCAGTACTTC.

This clone occurred once. This chain uses TRBV5-6 with TRBJ1-1; D remains ambiguous. Germline loops: CDR1 SGHDT, CDR2 YYEEEE. The CDR3 sequence is 17 residues long. The V end was cut by 5 bases, the J end by 2 bases, with 22 bases between. The CDR3 loop reads CASSLEEEGGGNTEAFF. The CDR3 region has the DNA TGTGCCAGCAGTCTTGAGGAAGAGGGAGGAGGAAACACTGAAGCTTTCTTT.

The chain has TRBV6-6 and TRBJ1-2, with D uncertain. The V gene lost 7 bases and the J gene lost 4 bases, with 16 bases spanning the gap. The germline V gene has CDR1 MNHNY and CDR2 SVGAGI (reference sequence). The CDR3 length is 14 residues. This CDR3 is CASTPGSMGYGYTF. The CDR3 nucleotides read TGTGCCAGCACCCCCGGGTCGATGGGCTATGGCTACACCTTC.

The chain combines TRBV28 with TRBJ2-3, with 15 bases aligning to TRBD2. CDR1 MDHEN and CDR2 SYDVKM come from the germline V gene. The CDR3 spans 17 residues. Trimming took 5 bases from V and 5 from J; bases not matched to a gene: 8. The CDR3 is CASSLDSGLAGGDTQYF. CDR3 sequence (DNA): TGTGCCAGCAGTCTCGATTCGGGACTAGCGGGGGGAGATACGCAGTATTTT.

The chain carries TRBV4-3 and TRBJ2-1; weak D call: TRBD2 (6 bases). Deletions cut 1 base from V and 11 bases from J, with 18 bases between. Germline values: CDR1 LGHNA, CDR2 YSLEER. The CDR3 loop spans 15 amino acids. As DNA, the CDR3 is TGCGCCAGCAGCCAAGCGCGGTGGATGCGGGACCAGCAGTTCTTC. Translation gives CASSQARWMRDQQFF.

This chain connects TRBV25-1 to TRBJ1-3; 9 bases line up with TRBD1. Germline CDR1 is MGHDK and CDR2 is SYGVNS. The CDR3 totals 15 residues. V shed 3 bases and J 4 bases; nucleotides not matched to a gene: 4. The CDR3 here is CASSERTGAGNTIYF. CDR3 bases: TGTGCCAGCAGTGAGCGGACAGGGGCGGGAAACACCATATATTTT.

In the case of this clone: The sample holds other DNA sequences that translate to the same CDR3. This chain connects TRBV6-5 to TRBJ1-5, with D uncertain. V was cut by 6 bases and J by 0 bases, with 6 bases left in between. The CDR3 loop spans 13 amino acids. The germline gives CDR1 MNHEY, CDR2 SVGAGI. The CDR3 nucleotides are TGTGCCAGCAGGCGAGATAGCAATCAGCCCCAGCATTTT. Residues: CASRRDSNQPQHF.

The V and J genes are TRBV29-1 and TRBJ2-7; 10 bases align to TRBD2. This CDR3 is 14 amino acids long. Germline V gene sequence: CDR1 SQVTM, CDR2 ANQGSEA. Trimming removed 5 bases from V and 3 bases from J; junction bases left unmatched: 7. The CDR3 region has the DNA TGCAGCGTTTCTTGGGTAGCGGGAGGCTACGAGCAGTACTTC. As protein: CSVSWVAGGYEQYF.

The chain employs TRBV19 and TRBJ1-1; 9 bases line up with TRBD1. The trim removed 5 bases at V and 3 bases at J, leaving 4 bases unmatched. The CDR3 runs 14 residues. Per the germline V gene, CDR1 is LNHDA and CDR2 is SQIVND (reference sequence). CDR3 sequence: CASSDRDRDTEAFF. CDR3 in DNA: TGTGCCAGTAGTGACCGGGACAGGGACACTGAAGCTTTCTTT.

The chain couples TRBV7-2 to TRBJ2-2; TRBD1 matches at 8 bases. From germline, CDR1 is SGHTA and CDR2 FQGNSA. There are 15 residues in the CDR3. V dropped 2 bases and J dropped 7; count of bases not matched to a gene: 6. CDR3 amino acids: CASSLTTGEVGELFF. DNA of the CDR3: TGTGCCAGCAGCTTAACGACAGGGGAGGTCGGGGAGCTGTTTTTT.

Regarding this clone: This CDR3 is also generated by other DNA sequences in the sample. The chain employs TRBV27 and TRBJ1-3; D might be TRBD1 (5 bases). V lost 4 bases to trimming and J lost 4 bases, with 11 bases between them. The CDR3 sequence is 14 residues long. CDR1 is MNHEY and CDR2 is SMNVEV in the germline V gene (reference sequence). In nucleotides, the CDR3 is TGTGCCAGCAGTTCGCAGGGTGCCGGAAACACCATATATTTT. It is translated as CASSSQGAGNTIYF.

This clone was detected once. V and J are TRBV25-1 and TRBJ2-1; 11 bases align to TRBD2. Germline V gene lookup returns CDR1 MGHDK and CDR2 SYGVNS. There are 16 residues in the CDR3. After removal of 6 bases from V and 4 bases from J, the junction contained 8 bases not matched to a gene. CDR3 amino acids: CASSHLTSGAYNEQFF. CDR3 sequence (DNA): TGTGCCAGCAGCCACTTGACTAGCGGGGCATACAATGAGCAGTTCTTC. Looking up the rest from reference TRBV25-1 and TRBJ2-1 gives the full variable domain: EADIYQTPRYLVIGTGKKITLECSQTMGHDKMYWYQQDPGMELHLIHYSYGVNSTEKGDLSSESTVSRIRTEHFPLTLESARPSHTSQYLCASSHLTSGAYNEQFFGPGTRLTVL.

The J gene is TRBJ2-3, the V gene TRBV3-1 (or the pseudogene TRBV3-2); TRBD2 aligns across 13 bases. Trimming cost V 5 bases and J 2 bases; bases outside gene matches: 7. The CDR3 is 17 residues long. Germline CDR1 and CDR2: LGHDT and YNNKEL (reference sequence). CDR3 region: CASSAGTSGVLTDTQYF. The CDR3, as DNA: TGTGCCAGCAGCGCCGGGACTAGCGGGGTGCTCACAGATACGCAGTATTTT.

The gene calls are TRBV29-1 and TRBJ2-3; D perhaps matches TRBD2 (5 bases). V lost 4 bases and J 2 bases, leaving 7 bases between the germline ends. Germline values: CDR1 SQVTM, CDR2 ANQGSEA. The length of the CDR3 is 12 residues. The CDR3 here is CSVGGFTDTQYF. In DNA form, the CDR3 reads TGCAGCGTTGGAGGGTTCACAGATACGCAGTATTTT.

The chain uses TRBV19 and TRBJ1-5; D is undetermined. The CDR3 covers 14 residues. The V end was cut by 0 bases, the J end by 4 bases, with 7 bases between. Germline CDR1 reads LNHDA; CDR2 reads SQIVND (reference sequence). This CDR3 is CASSIESFNQPQHF. CDR3 nucleotides: TGTGCCAGTAGTATAGAGTCTTTTAATCAGCCCCAGCATTTT.

J is TRBJ2-7 and V is TRBV6-6; TRBD2 matches at 9 bases. Germline V lookup: CDR1 MNHNY, CDR2 SVGAGI (reference sequence). J gave up 3 bases and V 3 bases, and 6 bases lay outside the gene matches. The CDR3 has 15 amino acids. CDR3 protein: CASSYPSAGGYEQYF. In DNA, the CDR3 is TGTGCCAGCAGTTATCCTTCAGCGGGGGGCTACGAGCAGTACTTC.

J is TRBJ2-1 and V is TRBV5-4, with 11 bases identical to TRBD2. CDR1 and CDR2 from the germline V gene are SGHNT and YYREEE (reference sequence). The CDR3 consists of 16 residues. V lost 3 bases, J lost 1 base, and 3 bases stayed unmatched. CDR3 nucleotides: TGTGCCAGCAGCTCGCCTAGCGGGGGGTCCTACAATGAGCAGTTCTTC. This encodes CASSSPSGGSYNEQFF.

The chain employs TRBV5-1 and TRBJ1-3; D gene unclear. Trimming took off 0 bases at V and 0 bases at J, with 13 bases between the two ends. Germline lookup yields CDR1 SGHRS and CDR2 YFSETQ. The CDR3 runs 17 residues. This CDR3 is CASSLEAPGGSGNTIYF. CDR3 coding DNA: TGCGCCAGCAGCTTGGAGGCCCCCGGAGGCTCTGGAAACACCATATATTTT.

This chain joins TRBV20-1 and TRBJ1-5; D gene ambiguous. CDR1 DFQATT and CDR2 SNEGSKA come from the germline V gene (reference sequence). Trimming shortened V by 3 bases and J by 0 bases, and 12 bases separated the two germline ends. The CDR3 has 15 residues. The CDR3 DNA sequence: TGCAGTGCTAGTTCAGGACTTTATAGCAATCAGCCCCAGCATTTT. As protein: CSASSGLYSNQPQHF.

The rearrangement links TRBV12-3 or TRBV12-4 to TRBJ1-2, with a tentative D call TRBD1 (6 bases). The CDR3 runs 12 residues. The V end lost 5 bases, the J end lost 7 bases, and 11 bases lay between the germline ends. In DNA, the CDR3 is TGTGCCAGCAGTGGGGGGGGCCTTGGCTACACCTTC. It specifies CASSGGGLGYTF.

The CDR3, as DNA: TGTGCCAGCACCAACTACCCCGGGACAGGGGCCTACGAGCAGTACTTC. Residues: CASTNYPGTGAYEQYF. The rearrangement links TRBV27 to TRBJ2-7, with 10 bases fitting TRBD1. The ends lost 7 bases at V and 2 bases at J; junction bases unmatched: 11. CDR3 length: 16 amino acids. In germline, CDR1 is MNHEY, CDR2 SMNVEV (reference sequence).

J is TRBJ1-3 and V is TRBV7-3, with D hard to call. This CDR3 has 13 amino acids. V lost 5 bases, J lost 0 bases, and 5 bases lay in between. Germline CDR1 reads SGHTA; CDR2 reads FQGTGA. As DNA, the CDR3 is TGTGCCAGCAGCCTACGCTCTGGAAACACCATATATTTT. Translation gives CASSLRSGNTIYF. The full variable domain, completed using reference TRBV7-3 and TRBJ1-3, is GAGVSQTPSNKVTEKGKYVELRCDPISGHTALYWYRQSLGQGPEFLIYFQGTGAADDSGLPNDRFFAVRPEGSVSTLKIQRTERGDSAVYLCASSLRSGNTIYFGEGSWLTVV.

This chain links TRBV7-9 with TRBJ2-7, with D perhaps TRBD2 (6 bases). This CDR3 region has 15 residues. CDR1 and CDR2 from the germline V gene are SEHNR and FQNEAQ (reference sequence). V was trimmed by 5 bases and J by 4 bases, leaving 18 bases between them. CDR3 in DNA: TGTGCCAGCAGCGAAACTCTCGGGGGATGGTACGAGCAGTACTTC. Translation: CASSETLGGWYEQYF.

The chain uses TRBV30 and TRBJ2-7; a possible D gene is TRBD1 (6 bases). The CDR3 runs to 13 residues. V was trimmed by 0 bases and J by 4 bases, leaving 10 bases between them. Germline V gives CDR1 GTSNPN, CDR2 SVGIG (reference sequence). The chain's CDR3 is CAWSVQQGYEQYF. The CDR3 DNA reads as TGTGCCTGGAGTGTACAACAGGGATACGAGCAGTACTTC.

The rearrangement joins TRBV5-8 to TRBJ2-2; D remains unclear. Germline loops: CDR1 SGHTS, CDR2 YDEGEE. The CDR3 runs to 15 residues. V gave up 2 bases and J gave up 0 bases, with 8 bases separating them. The DNA for the CDR3 is TGTGCCAGCAGCTTCCGAGGTGCGAACACCGGGGAGCTGTTTTTT. Translation: CASSFRGANTGELFF. Full variable domain (rest looked up from reference TRBV5-8 and TRBJ2-2): EAGVTQSPTHLIKTRGQQATLRCSPISGHTSVYWYQQALGLGLQFLLWYDEGEERNRGNFPPRFSGRQFPNYSSELNVNALELEDSALYLCASSFRGANTGELFFGEGSRLTVL.

V usage is TRBV5-1 and J usage is TRBJ2-3, with D possibly matching TRBD2 (5 bases). Germline loops: CDR1 SGHRS, CDR2 YFSETQ. The V gene lost 1 base and the J gene lost 6 bases, with 9 bases spanning the gap. The CDR3 is 13 residues long. CDR3 protein: CASSLPTGDTQYF. The DNA for the CDR3 is TGCGCCAGCAGCTTGCCGACGGGGGATACGCAGTATTTT.

This clone was observed once. This chain connects TRBV5-1 to TRBJ2-5, with 11 bases lining up with TRBD1. This CDR3 is 16 amino acids long. V was pared by 6 bases and J by 4 bases, with 11 bases of the junction left unmatched. Germline CDR1 SGHRS, CDR2 YFSETQ. CDR3 residues: CASIPGLGQGAETQYF. The CDR3 DNA follows: TGCGCCAGCATCCCGGGCCTCGGACAGGGGGCAGAGACCCAGTACTTC.

This sequence joins TRBV4-3 and TRBJ2-3, with TRBD2 matching 10 bases. J was trimmed by 5 bases and V by 1 base; bases with no gene match: 9. Germline CDR1 is LGHNA and CDR2 is YSLEER. The CDR3 has 17 residues. The CDR3, as DNA: TGCGCCAGCAGCCAAGGTGTTAGCGGGGGGATGGAAGATACGCAGTATTTT. Translated, it gives CASSQGVSGGMEDTQYF.